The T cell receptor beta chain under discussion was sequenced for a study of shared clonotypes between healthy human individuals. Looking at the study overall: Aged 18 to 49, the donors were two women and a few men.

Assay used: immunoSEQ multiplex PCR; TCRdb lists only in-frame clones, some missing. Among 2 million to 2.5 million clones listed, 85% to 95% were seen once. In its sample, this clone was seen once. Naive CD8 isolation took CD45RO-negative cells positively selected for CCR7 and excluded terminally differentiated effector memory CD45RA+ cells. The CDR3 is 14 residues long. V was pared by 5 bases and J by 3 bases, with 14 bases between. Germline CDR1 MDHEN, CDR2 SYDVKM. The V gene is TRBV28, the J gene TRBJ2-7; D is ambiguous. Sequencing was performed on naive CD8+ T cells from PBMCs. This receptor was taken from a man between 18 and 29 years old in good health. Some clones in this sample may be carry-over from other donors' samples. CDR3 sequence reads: CASSISVGYYEQYF. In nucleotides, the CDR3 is TGTGCCAGCAGTATCAGCGTTGGGTACTACGAGCAGTACTTC.